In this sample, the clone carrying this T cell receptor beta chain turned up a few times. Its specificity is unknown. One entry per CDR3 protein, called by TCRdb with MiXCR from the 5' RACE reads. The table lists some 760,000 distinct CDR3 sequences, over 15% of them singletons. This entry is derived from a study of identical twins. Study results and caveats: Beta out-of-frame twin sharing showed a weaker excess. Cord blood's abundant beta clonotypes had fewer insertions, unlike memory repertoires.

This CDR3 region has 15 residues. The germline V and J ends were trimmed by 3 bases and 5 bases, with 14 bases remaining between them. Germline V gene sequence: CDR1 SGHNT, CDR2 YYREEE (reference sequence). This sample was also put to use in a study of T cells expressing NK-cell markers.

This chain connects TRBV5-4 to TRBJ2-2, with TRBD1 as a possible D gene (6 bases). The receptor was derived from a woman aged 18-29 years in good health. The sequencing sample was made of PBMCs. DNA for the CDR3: TGTGCCAGCAGCTCCGTAGATGACAGGACCGGGGAGCTGTTTTTT. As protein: CASSSVDDRTGELFF.